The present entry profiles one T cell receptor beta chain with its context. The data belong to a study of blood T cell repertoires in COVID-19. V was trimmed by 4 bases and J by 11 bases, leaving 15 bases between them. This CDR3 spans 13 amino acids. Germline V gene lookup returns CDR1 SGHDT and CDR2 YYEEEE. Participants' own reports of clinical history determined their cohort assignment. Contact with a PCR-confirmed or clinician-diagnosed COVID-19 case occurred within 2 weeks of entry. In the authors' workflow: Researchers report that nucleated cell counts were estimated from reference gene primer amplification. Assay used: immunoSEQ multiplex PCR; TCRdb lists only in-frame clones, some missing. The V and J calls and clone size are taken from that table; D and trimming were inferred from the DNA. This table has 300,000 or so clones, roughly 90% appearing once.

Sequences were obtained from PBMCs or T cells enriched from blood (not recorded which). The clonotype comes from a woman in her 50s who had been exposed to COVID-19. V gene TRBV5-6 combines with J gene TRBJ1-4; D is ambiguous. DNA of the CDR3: TGTGCCAGCAGCCCTCCCGCGGGCGAGAAACTGTTTTTT. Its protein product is CASSPPAGEKLFF.